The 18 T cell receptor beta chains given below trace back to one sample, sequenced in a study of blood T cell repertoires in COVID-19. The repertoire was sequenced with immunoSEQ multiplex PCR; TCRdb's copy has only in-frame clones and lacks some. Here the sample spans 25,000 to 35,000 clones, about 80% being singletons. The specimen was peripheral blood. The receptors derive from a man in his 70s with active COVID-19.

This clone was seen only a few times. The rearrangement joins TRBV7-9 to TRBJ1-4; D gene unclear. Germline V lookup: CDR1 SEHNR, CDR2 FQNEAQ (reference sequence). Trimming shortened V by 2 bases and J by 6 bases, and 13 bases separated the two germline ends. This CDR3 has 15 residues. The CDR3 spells CASSLRARWDEKLFF. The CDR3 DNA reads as TGTGCCAGCAGCTTAAGAGCGAGATGGGATGAAAAACTGTTTTTT.

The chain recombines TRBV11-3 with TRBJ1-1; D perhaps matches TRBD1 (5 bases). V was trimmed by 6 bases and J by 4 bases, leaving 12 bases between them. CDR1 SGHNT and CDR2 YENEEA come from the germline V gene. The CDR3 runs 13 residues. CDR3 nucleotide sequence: TGTGCCAGCAGTCCTAGGGGATCCACTGAAGCTTTCTTT. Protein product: CASSPRGSTEAFF. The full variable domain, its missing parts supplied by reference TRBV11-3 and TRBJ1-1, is EAGVVQSPRYKIIEKKQPVAFWCNPISGHNTLYWYLQNLGQGPELLIRYENEEAVDDSQLPKDRFSAERLKGVDSTLKIQPAELGDSAVYLCASSPRGSTEAFFGQGTRLTVV.

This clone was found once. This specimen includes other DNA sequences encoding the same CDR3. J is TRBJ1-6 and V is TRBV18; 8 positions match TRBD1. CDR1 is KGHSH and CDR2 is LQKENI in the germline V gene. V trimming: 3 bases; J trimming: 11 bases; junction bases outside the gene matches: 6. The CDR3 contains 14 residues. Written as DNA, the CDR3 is TGTGCCAGCTCACCTGAAGGACAGGGAACACCCCTCCACTTT. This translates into CASSPEGQGTPLHF.

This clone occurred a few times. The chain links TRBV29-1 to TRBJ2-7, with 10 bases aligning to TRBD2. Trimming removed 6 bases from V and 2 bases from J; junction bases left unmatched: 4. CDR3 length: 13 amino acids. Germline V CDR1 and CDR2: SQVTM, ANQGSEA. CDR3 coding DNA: TGCAGCGTGATAGCGGGGGGTACCTACGAGCAGTACTTC. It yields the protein CSVIAGGTYEQYF.

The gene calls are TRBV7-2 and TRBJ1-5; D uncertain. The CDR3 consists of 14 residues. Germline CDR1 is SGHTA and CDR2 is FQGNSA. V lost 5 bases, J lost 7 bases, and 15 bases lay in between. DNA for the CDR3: TGTGCCAGCAGCCCAGATTTGGGCAGACAGCCCCAGCATTTT. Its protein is CASSPDLGRQPQHF.

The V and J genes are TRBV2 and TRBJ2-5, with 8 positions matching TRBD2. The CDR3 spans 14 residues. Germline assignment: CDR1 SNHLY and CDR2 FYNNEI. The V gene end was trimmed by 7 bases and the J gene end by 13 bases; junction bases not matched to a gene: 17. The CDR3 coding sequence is TGTGCCAGCAAATGGGGACTAGTCGATTTTCCGTTGTACTTC. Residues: CASKWGLVDFPLYF.

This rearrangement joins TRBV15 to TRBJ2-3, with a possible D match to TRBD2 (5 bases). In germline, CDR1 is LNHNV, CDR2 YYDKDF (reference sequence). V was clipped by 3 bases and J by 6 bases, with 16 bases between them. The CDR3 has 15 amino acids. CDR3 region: CATSRGQLIADTQYF. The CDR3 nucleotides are TGTGCCACCAGCAGGGGTCAGTTGATAGCGGATACGCAGTATTTT.

CDR3 amino acids: CASIPLGLASYNEQFF. In DNA, the CDR3 is TGTGCCAGCATCCCGCTGGGGCTAGCGTCGTACAATGAGCAGTTCTTC. The chain carries TRBV28 and TRBJ2-1, with D possibly being TRBD2 (6 bases). The CDR3 is made up of 16 amino acids. Germline V gives CDR1 MDHEN, CDR2 SYDVKM. V was pared by 7 bases and J by 4 bases, with 20 bases between.

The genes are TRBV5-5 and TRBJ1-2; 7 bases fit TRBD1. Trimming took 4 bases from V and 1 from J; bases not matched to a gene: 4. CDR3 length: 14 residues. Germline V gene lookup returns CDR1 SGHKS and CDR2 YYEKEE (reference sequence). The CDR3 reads CASSAGQSNYGYTF. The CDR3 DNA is TGTGCCAGCAGCGCGGGACAGAGTAACTATGGCTACACCTTC.

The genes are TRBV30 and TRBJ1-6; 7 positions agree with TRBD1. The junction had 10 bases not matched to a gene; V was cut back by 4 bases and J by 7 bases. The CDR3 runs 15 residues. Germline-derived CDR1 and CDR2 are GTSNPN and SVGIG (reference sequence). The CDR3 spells CAWKSPDRENSPLHF. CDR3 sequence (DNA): TGTGCCTGGAAGTCTCCCGACAGGGAGAATTCACCCCTCCACTTT.

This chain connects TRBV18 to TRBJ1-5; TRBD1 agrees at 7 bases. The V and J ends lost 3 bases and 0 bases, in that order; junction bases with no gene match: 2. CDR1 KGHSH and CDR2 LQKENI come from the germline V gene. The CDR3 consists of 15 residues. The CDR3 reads CASSPTGNSNQPQHF. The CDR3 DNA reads TGTGCCAGCTCACCGACAGGGAATAGCAATCAGCCCCAGCATTTT.

The CDR3 DNA sequence: TGTGCCAGCAGTGAAGCGACAGGGATGGAGGAAAAACTGTTTTTT. It yields the protein CASSEATGMEEKLFF. V and J are TRBV2 and TRBJ1-4; 7 bases line up with TRBD1. This CDR3 has 15 amino acids. V shed 0 bases, J shed 8 bases, and the junction held 6 bases outside the gene matches. Germline loops: CDR1 SNHLY, CDR2 FYNNEI.

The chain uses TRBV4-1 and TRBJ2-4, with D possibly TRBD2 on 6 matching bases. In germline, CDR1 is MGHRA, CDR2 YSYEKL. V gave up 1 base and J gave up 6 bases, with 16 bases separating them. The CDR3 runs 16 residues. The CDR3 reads CASSQVIGGRGNIQYF. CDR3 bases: TGCGCCAGCAGCCAAGTGATTGGCGGGCGGGGAAACATTCAGTACTTC.

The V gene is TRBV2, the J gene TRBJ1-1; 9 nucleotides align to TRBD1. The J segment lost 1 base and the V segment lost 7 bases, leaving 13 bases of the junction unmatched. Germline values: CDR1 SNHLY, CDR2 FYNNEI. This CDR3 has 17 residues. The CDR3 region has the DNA TGTGCCAGCATACTTTACAGGGGGCGGATATCGAACACTGAAGCTTTCTTT. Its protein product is CASILYRGRISNTEAFF.

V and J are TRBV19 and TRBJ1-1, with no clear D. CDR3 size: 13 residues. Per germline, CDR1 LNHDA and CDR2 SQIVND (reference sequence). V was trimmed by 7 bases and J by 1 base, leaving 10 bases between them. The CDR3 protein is CASNKLPNTEAFF. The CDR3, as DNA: TGTGCCAGTAATAAACTCCCGAACACTGAAGCTTTCTTT.

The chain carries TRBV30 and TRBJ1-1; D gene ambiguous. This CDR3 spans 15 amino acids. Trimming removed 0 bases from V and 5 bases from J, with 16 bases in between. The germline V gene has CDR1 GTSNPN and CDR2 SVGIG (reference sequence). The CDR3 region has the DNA TGTGCCTGGAGTGTACCATCTTTTTCACAGACTGAAGCTTTCTTT. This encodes CAWSVPSFSQTEAFF.

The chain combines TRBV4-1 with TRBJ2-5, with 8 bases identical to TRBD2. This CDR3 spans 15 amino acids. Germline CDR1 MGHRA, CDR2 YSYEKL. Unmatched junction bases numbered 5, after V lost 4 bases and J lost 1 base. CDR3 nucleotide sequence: TGCGCCAGCAGCCCGATAGCGGGACCCCAAGAGACCCAGTACTTC. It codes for CASSPIAGPQETQYF.

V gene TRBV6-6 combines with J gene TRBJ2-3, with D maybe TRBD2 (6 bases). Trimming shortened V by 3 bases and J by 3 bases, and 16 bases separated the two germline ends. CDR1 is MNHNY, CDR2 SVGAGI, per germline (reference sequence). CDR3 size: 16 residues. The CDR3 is CASSYIRGMWTDTQYF. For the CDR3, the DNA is TGTGCCAGCAGTTATATCCGGGGGATGTGGACAGATACGCAGTATTTT.